This T cell receptor beta chain was captured by sequencing in a study of blood T cell repertoires in COVID-19. Study context: Acute and convalescent COVID-19 samples came from the United States, Italy and Spain. Nucleic acid was either cDNA or gDNA, and it came from T cells, B-cell-depleted T cells, or PBMCs.

In the original processing: From reference gene primer amplification, estimates of nucleated cell counts were derived. Produced via immunoSEQ multiplex PCR; TCRdb's table is partial and in-frame only. V and J calls and clone size are as listed in that table; D and trimming were resolved from the DNA. The sample includes 150,000 to 200,000 clones, 90% of them seen just once. A single count supports this clone. In germline, CDR1 is MNHEY, CDR2 SMNVEV (reference sequence). V was cut by 2 bases and J by 0 bases, with 5 bases left in between. This CDR3 region has 15 residues. The receptor was derived from a man aged 50 to 60 with acute or convalescent COVID-19. Source material: peripheral blood. The chain carries TRBV27 and TRBJ1-6; D is undetermined. The CDR3 is CASSLVSSYNSPLHF. CDR3 DNA: TGTGCCAGCAGTTTAGTGAGCTCCTATAATTCACCCCTCCACTTT.